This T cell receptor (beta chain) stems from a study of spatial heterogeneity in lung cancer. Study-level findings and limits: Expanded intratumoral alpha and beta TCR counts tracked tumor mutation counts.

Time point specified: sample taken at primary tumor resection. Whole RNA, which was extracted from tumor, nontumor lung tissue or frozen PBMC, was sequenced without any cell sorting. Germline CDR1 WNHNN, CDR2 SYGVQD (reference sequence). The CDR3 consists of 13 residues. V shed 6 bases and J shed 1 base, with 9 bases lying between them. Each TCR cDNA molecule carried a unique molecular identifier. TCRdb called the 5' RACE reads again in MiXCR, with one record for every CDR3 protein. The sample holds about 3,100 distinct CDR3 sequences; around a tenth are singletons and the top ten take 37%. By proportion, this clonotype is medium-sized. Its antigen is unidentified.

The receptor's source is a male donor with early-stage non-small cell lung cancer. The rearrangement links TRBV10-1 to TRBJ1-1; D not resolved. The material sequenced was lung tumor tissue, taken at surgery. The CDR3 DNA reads TGCGCCAGCAGCCTATTACAGAACACTGAAGCTTTCTTT. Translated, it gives CASSLLQNTEAFF.